Sequencing of this T cell receptor beta chain was carried out in a study of low-dose radiotherapy and immunotherapy resistance in tumors. Looking at the study overall: The authors gave intravenous cyclophosphamide 200 mg/m2 every two weeks, one day before radiation and immunotherapy. Aspirin was administered orally at 300 mg daily for four cycles, commencing on cycle 1 day 1.

The CDR3 spans 15 residues. V lost 0 bases and J 3 bases, leaving 12 bases between the germline ends. Germline CDR1 DFQATT, CDR2 SNEGSKA (reference sequence). As for time point: before trial treatment. The donors' treatment consisted of nivolumab, ipilimumab, aspirin, low-dose cyclophosphamide and low-dose radiotherapy. Patients eligible had advanced solid tumors without tumor-infiltrating lymphocytes. Gene-specific TRAV and TRBV primers were used for first-strand cDNA, covering alpha and beta chains. A constant-region primer paired with the V-primer adapter amplified TCRs over about 19 PCR cycles. From the reads, TCRdb called clonotypes with MiXCR, one entry per CDR3 protein. The repertoire includes tens of thousands of distinct CDR3 sequences, around 31% of them detected once, and 11% sits in the top ten.

Material: PBMCs, obtained before treatment. The TCR comes from a female donor with ovarian cancer. This rearrangement joins TRBV20-1 to TRBJ1-5, with D perhaps TRBD1 (5 bases). Written as DNA, the CDR3 is TGCAGTGCTAGAGACAGCCGAGGGGCCAATCAGCCCCAGCATTTT. It encodes CSARDSRGANQPQHF.